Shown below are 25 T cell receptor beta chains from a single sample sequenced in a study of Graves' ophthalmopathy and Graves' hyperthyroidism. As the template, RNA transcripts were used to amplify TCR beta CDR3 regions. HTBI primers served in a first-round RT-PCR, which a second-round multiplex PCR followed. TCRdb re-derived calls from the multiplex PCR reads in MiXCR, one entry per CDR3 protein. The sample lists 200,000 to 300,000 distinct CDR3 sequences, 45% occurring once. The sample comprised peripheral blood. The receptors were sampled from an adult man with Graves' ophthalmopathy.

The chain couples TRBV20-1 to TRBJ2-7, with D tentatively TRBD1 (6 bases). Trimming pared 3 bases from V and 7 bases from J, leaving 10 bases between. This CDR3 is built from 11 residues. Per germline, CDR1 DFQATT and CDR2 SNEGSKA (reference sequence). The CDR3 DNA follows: TGCAGTGCTAGCACAGGGAAAGAGCAGTACTTC. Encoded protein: CSASTGKEQYF.

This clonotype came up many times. The CDR3 region is CATSGRLNRFVQETQYF. The CDR3, as DNA: TGTGCCACCAGCGGAAGGCTCAACAGGTTCGTCCAAGAGACCCAGTACTTC. The chain employs TRBV15 and TRBJ2-5; weak D call: TRBD1 (5 bases). This CDR3 has 17 amino acids. The germline V gene encodes CDR1 LNHNV and CDR2 YYDKDF (reference sequence). The V and J ends lost 5 bases and 1 base respectively, with 20 bases between them.

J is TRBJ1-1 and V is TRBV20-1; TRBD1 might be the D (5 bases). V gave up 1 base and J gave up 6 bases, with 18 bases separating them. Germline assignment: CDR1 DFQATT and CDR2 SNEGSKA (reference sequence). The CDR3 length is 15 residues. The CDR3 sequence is CSARGLQGLGAEAFF. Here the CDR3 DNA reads TGCAGTGCTAGAGGCCTGCAGGGACTGGGCGCTGAAGCTTTCTTT.

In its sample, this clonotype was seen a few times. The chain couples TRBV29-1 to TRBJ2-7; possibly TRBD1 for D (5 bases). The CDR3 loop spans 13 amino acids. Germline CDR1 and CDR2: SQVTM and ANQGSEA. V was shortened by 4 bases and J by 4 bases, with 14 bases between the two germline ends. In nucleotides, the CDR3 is TGCAGCGTTGCGATCAGGGTACGATACGAGCAGTACTTC. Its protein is CSVAIRVRYEQYF.

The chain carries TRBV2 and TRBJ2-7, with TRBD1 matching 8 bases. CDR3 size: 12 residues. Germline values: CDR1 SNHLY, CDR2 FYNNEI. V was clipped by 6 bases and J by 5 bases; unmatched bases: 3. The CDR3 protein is CASRGQGNEQYF. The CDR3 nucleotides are TGTGCCAGCAGAGGACAGGGCAACGAGCAGTACTTC.

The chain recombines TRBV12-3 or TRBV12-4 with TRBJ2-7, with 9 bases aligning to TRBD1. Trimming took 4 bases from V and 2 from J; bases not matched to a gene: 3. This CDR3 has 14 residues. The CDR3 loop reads CASSWDRAAYEQYF. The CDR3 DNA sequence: TGTGCCAGCAGTTGGGACAGGGCCGCCTACGAGCAGTACTTC.

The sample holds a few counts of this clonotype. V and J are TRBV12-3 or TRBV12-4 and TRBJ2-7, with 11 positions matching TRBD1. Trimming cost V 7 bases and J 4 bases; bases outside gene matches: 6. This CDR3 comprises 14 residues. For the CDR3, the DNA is TGTGCCAGCACCGGGACAGGGGGATGGTACGAGCAGTACTTC. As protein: CASTGTGGWYEQYF.

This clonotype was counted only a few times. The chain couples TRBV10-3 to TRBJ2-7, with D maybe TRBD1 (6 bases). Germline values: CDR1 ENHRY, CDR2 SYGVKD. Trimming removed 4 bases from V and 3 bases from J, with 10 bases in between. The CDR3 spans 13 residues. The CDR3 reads CAISAGQSYEQYF. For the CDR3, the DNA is TGTGCCATCAGTGCCGGACAGAGCTACGAGCAGTACTTC.

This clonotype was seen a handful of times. CDR3 loop: CASSPGTGESPLHF. The CDR3 bases are TGCGCCAGCAGCCCCGGGACCGGGGAGTCACCCCTCCACTTT. The chain carries TRBV5-1 and TRBJ1-6, with D perhaps TRBD1 (5 bases). The CDR3 sequence is 14 residues long. Germline CDR1 and CDR2: SGHRS and YFSETQ. V shed 4 bases and J shed 10 bases, with 15 bases lying between them. Combining the CDR3 with reference TRBV5-1 and TRBJ1-6 gives the whole variable domain KAGVTQTPRYLIKTRGQQVTLSCSPISGHRSVSWYQQTPGQGLQFLFEYFSETQRNKGNFPGRFSGRQFSNSRSEMNVSTLELGDSALYLCASSPGTGESPLHFGNGTRLTVT.

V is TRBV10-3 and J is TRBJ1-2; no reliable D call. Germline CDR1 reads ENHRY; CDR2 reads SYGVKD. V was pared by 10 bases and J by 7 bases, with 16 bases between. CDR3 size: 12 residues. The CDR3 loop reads CASSPDRLGYTF. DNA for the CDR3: TGTGCCAGCAGCCCGGACCGACTTGGCTACACCTTC.

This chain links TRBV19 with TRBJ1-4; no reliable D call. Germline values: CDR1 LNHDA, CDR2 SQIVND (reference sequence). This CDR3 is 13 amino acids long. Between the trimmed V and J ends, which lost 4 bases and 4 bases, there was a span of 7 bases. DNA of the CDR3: TGTGCCAGTAGTAGGCGGGATAATGAAAAACTGTTTTTT. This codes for CASSRRDNEKLFF.

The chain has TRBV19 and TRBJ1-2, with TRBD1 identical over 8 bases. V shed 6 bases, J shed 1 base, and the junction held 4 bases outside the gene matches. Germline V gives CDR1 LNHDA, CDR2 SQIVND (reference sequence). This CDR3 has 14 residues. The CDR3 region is CASRQGAGNYGYTF. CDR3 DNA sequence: TGTGCCAGTAGGCAGGGGGCGGGTAACTATGGCTACACCTTC. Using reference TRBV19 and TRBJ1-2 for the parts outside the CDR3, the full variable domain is DGGITQSPKYLFRKEGQNVTLSCEQNLNHDAMYWYRQDPGQGLRLIYYSQIVNDFQKGDIAEGYSVSREKKESFPLTVTSAQKNPTAFYLCASRQGAGNYGYTFGSGTRLTVV.

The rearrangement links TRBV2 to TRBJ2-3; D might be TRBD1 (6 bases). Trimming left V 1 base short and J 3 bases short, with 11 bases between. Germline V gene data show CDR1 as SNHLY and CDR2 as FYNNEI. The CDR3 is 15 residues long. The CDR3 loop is CASSEETGTTDTQYF. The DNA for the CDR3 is TGTGCCAGCAGTGAAGAAACAGGGACGACAGATACGCAGTATTTT.

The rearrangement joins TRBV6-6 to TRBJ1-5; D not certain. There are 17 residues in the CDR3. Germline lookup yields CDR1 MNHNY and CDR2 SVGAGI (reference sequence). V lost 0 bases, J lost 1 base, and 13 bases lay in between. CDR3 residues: CASSYSVGKESNQPQHF. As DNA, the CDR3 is TGTGCCAGCAGTTACTCGGTCGGGAAAGAGAGCAATCAGCCCCAGCATTTT.

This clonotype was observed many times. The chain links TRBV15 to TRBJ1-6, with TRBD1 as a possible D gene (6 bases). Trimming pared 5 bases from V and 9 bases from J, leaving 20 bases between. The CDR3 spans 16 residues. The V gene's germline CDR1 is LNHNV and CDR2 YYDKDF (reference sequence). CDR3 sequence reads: CATSGRGRDNLSPLHF. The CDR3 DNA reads TGTGCCACCAGCGGAAGAGGCCGGGACAACCTTTCACCCCTCCACTTT.

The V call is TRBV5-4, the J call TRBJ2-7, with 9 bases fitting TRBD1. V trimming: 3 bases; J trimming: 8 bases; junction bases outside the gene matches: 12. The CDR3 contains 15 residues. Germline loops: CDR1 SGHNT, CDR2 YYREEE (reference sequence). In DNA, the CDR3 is TGTGCCAGCAGCTGGGGGACAGGGCATGCGTCACAGCAGTACTTC. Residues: CASSWGTGHASQQYF.

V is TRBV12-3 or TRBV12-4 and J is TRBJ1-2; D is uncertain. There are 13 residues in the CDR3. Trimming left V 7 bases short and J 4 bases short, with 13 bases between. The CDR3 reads CASTWTGSYGYTF. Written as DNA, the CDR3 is TGTGCCAGCACATGGACGGGGTCCTATGGCTACACCTTC.

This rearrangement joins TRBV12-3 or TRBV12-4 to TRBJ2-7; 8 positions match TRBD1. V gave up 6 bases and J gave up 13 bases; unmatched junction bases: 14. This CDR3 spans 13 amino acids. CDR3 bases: TGTGCCAGCAGAAATACCGGACAGGGAGATCTTTACGTC. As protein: CASRNTGQGDLYV.

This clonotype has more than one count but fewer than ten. The CDR3 DNA is TGTGCCAGCAGAGAGACAGGGGCCGCCTATGGCTACACCTTC. Its translation is CASRETGAAYGYTF. The V gene is TRBV7-8, the J gene TRBJ1-2; TRBD1 matches at 8 bases. V lost 6 bases, J lost 4 bases, and 7 bases stayed unmatched. Germline V lookup: CDR1 SGHVS, CDR2 FQNEAQ. The CDR3 totals 14 residues.

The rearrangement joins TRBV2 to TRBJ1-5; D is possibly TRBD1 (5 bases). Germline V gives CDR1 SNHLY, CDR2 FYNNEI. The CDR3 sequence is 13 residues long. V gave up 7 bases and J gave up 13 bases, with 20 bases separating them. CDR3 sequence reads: CASTKGLRDTQHF. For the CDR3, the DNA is TGTGCCAGCACGAAGGGGCTCAGAGATACGCAGCATTTT. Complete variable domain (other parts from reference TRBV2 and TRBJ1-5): EPEVTQTPSHQVTQMGQEVILRCVPISNHLYFYWYRQILGQKVEFLVSFYNNEISEKSEIFDDQFSVERPDGSNFTLKIRSTKLEDSAMYFCASTKGLRDTQHFGDGTRLSIL.

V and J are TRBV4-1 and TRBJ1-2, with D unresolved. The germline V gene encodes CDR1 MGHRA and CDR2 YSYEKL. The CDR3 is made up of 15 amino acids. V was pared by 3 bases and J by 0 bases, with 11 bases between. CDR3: CASSQEEGSNYGYTF. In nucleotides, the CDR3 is TGCGCCAGCAGCCAGGAAGAGGGATCTAACTATGGCTACACCTTC.

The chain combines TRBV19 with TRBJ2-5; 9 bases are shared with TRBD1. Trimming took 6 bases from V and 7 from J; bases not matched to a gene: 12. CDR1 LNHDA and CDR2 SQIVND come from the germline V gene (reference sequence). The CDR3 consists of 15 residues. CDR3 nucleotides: TGTGCCAGTAGCCCCTCGGGACAGGGTCATTTGACCCAGTACTTC. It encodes CASSPSGQGHLTQYF.

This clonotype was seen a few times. In nucleotides, the CDR3 is TGTGCCAGCAGCCTACCGGGACCCAGCAGGGAGACCCAGTACTTC. It specifies CASSLPGPSRETQYF. The chain combines TRBV7-9 with TRBJ2-5, with D possibly being TRBD1 or TRBD2 (5 bases each). The V gene's germline CDR1 is SEHNR and CDR2 FQNEAQ (reference sequence). The CDR3 extends over 15 amino acids. V was pared by 5 bases and J by 5 bases, with 18 bases between.

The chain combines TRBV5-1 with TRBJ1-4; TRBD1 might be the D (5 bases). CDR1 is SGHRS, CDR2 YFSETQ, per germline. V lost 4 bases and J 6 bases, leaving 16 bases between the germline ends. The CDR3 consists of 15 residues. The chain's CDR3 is CASSTTGEKDEKLFF. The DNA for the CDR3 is TGCGCCAGCAGCACAACAGGCGAGAAAGATGAAAAACTGTTTTTT.

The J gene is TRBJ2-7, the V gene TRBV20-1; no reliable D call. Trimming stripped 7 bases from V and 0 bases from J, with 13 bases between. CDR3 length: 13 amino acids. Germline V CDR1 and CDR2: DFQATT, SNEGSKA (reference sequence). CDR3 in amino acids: CSGRDRYSYEQYF. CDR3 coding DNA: TGCAGTGGTCGCGACCGCTACTCCTACGAGCAGTACTTC.